The clone carrying this T cell receptor (beta chain) was seen a handful of times. Both TRBC1 and TRBC2 were covered by a beta constant-region primer of two equimolar oligonucleotides. Four rounds of PCR amplified the ligated cDNA using nested alpha and beta constant-region primers plus SP2. A 12-nucleotide UMI and the SP2 primer were added to the cDNA 3' end by oligonucleotide ligation. From the UMI-ligation and nested PCR reads, TCRdb called clonotypes with MiXCR, one entry per CDR3 protein. The top ten clones hold approximately 0.88% of a sample with some 110,000 distinct CDR3 sequences, roughly 32% of them seen once. This sample stems from a study of naive and memory T cell subsets. Germline V gene sequence: CDR1 SGHVS, CDR2 FQNEAQ. V trimming: 3 bases; J trimming: 0 bases; junction bases outside the gene matches: 7. This CDR3 spans 17 amino acids.

The V and J genes are TRBV7-8 and TRBJ2-1; TRBD2 matches 8 bases. Input material: central memory CD4+ T cells from blood. This sequence was found in a human donor in good health. CDR3 bases: TGTGCCAGCAGCTTCCGGACTAGCACGAGCTCCTACAATGAGCAGTTCTTC. Protein: CASSFRTSTSSYNEQFF.